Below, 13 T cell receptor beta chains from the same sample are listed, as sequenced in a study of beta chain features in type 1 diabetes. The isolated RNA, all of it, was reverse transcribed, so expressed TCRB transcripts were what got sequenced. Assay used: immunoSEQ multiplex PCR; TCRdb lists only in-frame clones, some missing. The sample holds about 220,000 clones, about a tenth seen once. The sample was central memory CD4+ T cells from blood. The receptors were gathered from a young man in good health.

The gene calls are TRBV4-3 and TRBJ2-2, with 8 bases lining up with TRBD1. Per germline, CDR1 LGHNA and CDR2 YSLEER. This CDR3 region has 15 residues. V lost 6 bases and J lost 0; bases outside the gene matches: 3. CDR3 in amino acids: CASRLTGANTGELFF. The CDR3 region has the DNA TGCGCCAGCAGACTGACAGGGGCGAACACCGGGGAGCTGTTTTTT.

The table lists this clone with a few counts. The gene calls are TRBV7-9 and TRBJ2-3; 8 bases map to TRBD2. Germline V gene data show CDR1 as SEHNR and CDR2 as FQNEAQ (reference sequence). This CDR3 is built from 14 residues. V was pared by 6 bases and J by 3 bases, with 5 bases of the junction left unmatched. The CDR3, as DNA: TGTGCCAGCAGACCTAGCGGGTATACAGATACGCAGTATTTT. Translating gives CASRPSGYTDTQYF.

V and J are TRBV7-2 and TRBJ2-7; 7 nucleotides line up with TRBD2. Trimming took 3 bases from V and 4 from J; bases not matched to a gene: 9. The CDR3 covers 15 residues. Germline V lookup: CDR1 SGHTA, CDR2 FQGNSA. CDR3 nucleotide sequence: TGTGCCAGCAGCTTGGGCGGGAGATCGGGTTACGAGCAGTACTTC. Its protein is CASSLGGRSGYEQYF.

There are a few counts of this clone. CDR3 DNA sequence: TGCGCCAGCGCCGTGACTAGCGGACCCAATGAGCAGTTCTTC. This codes for CASAVTSGPNEQFF. The rearrangement joins TRBV5-1 to TRBJ2-1; 9 bases line up with TRBD2. This CDR3 region has 14 residues. Germline V gives CDR1 SGHRS, CDR2 YFSETQ. J lost 6 bases, V lost 7 bases, and 8 bases had no gene match. The variable domain in full, with the rest retrieved from reference TRBV5-1 and TRBJ2-1, is KAGVTQTPRYLIKTRGQQVTLSCSPISGHRSVSWYQQTPGQGLQFLFEYFSETQRNKGNFPGRFSGRQFSNSRSEMNVSTLELGDSALYLCASAVTSGPNEQFFGPGTRLTVL.

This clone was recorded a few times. This chain's CDR3 is CASSESGRYEQYF. CDR3 sequence (DNA): TGCGCCAGCAGCGAATCGGGGCGGTACGAGCAGTACTTC. The V call is TRBV5-1, the J call TRBJ2-7, with D possibly being TRBD1 or TRBD2 (5 bases each). CDR3 length: 13 amino acids. The V end was cut by 4 bases, the J end by 4 bases, with 12 bases between. Per the germline V gene, CDR1 is SGHRS and CDR2 is YFSETQ.

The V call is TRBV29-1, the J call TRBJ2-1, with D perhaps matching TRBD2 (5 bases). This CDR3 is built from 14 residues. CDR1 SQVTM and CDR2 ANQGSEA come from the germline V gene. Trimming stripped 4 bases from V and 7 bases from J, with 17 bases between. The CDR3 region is CSVGSGPKWNEQFF. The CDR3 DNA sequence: TGCAGCGTTGGAAGCGGCCCAAAGTGGAATGAGCAGTTCTTC.

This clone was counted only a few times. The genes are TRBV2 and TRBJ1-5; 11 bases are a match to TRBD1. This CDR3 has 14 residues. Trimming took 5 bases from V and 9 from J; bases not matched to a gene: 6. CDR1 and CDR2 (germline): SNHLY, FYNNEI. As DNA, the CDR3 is TGTGCCAGCAGTCGGGACAGGGGGACGCCGCCCCAGCATTTT. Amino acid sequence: CASSRDRGTPPQHF.

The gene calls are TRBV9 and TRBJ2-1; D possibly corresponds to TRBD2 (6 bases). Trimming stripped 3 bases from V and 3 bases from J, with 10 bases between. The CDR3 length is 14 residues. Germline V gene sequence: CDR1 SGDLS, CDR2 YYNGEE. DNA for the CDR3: TGTGCCAGCAGCGAGGGACTTAGCTACAATGAGCAGTTCTTC. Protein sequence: CASSEGLSYNEQFF.

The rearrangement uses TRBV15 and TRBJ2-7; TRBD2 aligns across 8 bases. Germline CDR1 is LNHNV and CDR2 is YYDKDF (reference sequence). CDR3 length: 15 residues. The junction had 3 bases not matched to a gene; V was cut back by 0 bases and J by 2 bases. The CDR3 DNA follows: TGTGCCACCAGCAGAGAACTAGCGGTGGCCTACGAGCAGTACTTC. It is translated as CATSRELAVAYEQYF.

The CDR3 here is CASSYSTSHSYEQYF. The CDR3 DNA follows: TGTGCCAGCAGTTACTCTACTAGTCATTCCTACGAGCAGTACTTC. The V gene is TRBV6-5, the J gene TRBJ2-7, with D possibly being TRBD2 (5 bases). Germline V CDR1 and CDR2: MNHEY, SVGAGI. The CDR3 runs to 15 residues. V was pared by 0 bases and J by 1 base, with 10 bases between.

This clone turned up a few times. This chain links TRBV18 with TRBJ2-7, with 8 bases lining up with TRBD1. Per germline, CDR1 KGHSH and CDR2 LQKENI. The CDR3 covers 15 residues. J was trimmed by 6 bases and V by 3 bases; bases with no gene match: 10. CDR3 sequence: CASSPQRDRGGEQYF. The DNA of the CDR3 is TGTGCCAGCTCACCGCAGAGAGACAGGGGTGGCGAGCAGTACTTC.

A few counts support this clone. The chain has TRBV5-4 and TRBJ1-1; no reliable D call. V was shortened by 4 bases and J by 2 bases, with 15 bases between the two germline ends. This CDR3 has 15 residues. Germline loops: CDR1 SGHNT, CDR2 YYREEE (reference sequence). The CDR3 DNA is TGTGCCAGCAGCGGAAGACCCGGCCCCAACACTGAAGCTTTCTTT. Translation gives CASSGRPGPNTEAFF.

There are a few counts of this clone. CDR3 coding DNA: TGTGCCATCGGGGACAGCAATCAGCCCCAGCATTTT. This translates into CAIGDSNQPQHF. The chain has TRBV10-3 and TRBJ1-5; the D gene is possibly TRBD1 (5 bases). The V end was cut by 8 bases, the J end by 1 base, with 6 bases between. Germline V gives CDR1 ENHRY, CDR2 SYGVKD. The CDR3 is made up of 12 amino acids.